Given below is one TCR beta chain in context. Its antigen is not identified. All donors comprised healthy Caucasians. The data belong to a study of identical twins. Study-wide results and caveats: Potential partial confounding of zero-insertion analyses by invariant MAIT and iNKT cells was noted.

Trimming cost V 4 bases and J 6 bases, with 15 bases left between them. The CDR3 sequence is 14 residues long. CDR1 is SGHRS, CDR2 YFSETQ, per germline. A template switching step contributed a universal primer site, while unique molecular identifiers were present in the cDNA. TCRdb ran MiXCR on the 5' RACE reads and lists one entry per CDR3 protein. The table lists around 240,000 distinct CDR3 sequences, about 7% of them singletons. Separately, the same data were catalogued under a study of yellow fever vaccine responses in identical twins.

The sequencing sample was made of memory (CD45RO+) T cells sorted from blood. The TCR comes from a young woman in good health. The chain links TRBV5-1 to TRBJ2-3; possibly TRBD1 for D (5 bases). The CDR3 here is CASSPVKGSDTQYF. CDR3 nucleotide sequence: TGCGCCAGCAGCCCGGTCAAGGGGTCGGATACGCAGTATTTT.